The 22 T cell receptor beta chains below were found in one sample sequenced in a study of T cell responses to AZD1222 COVID-19 vaccine. Method: immunoSEQ multiplex PCR; TCRdb's copy keeps in-frame clones and lacks some. The sample yields 100,000 to 150,000 clones, approximately 83% seen once. The specimen was peripheral blood, collected on day 0 of AZD1222 vaccination. The receptors derive from an adult in good health.

Details on this clone: Within the sample, other DNA sequences also encode this same CDR3. The J gene is TRBJ1-1, the V gene TRBV2; D is ambiguous. V gave up 6 bases and J gave up 1 base, with 0 bases separating them. Germline-derived CDR1 and CDR2 are SNHLY and FYNNEI. CDR3 length: 10 residues. The CDR3 coding sequence is TGTGCCAGCAGGAACACTGAAGCTTTCTTT. Its translation: CASRNTEAFF. The full variable domain, its missing parts supplied by reference TRBV2 and TRBJ1-1, is EPEVTQTPSHQVTQMGQEVILRCVPISNHLYFYWYRQILGQKVEFLVSFYNNEISEKSEIFDDQFSVERPDGSNFTLKIRSTKLEDSAMYFCASRNTEAFFGQGTRLTVV.

The chain joins TRBV18 to TRBJ1-2; no clear D gene. CDR3 size: 12 residues. Germline CDR1 reads KGHSH; CDR2 reads LQKENI. Trimming removed 2 bases at V and 7 bases at J, with 8 bases between. CDR3 nucleotide sequence: TGTGCCAGCTCACCAAGCGAAGGTGGCTACACCTTC. Translation gives CASSPSEGGYTF. Together with reference TRBV18 and TRBJ1-2, the CDR3 gives the full variable domain: NAGVMQNPRHLVRRRGQEARLRCSPMKGHSHVYWYRQLPEEGLKFMVYLQKENIIDESGMPKERFSAEFPKEGPSILRIQQVVRGDSAAYFCASSPSEGGYTFGSGTRLTVV.

The chain uses TRBV11-3 and TRBJ1-2, with TRBD1 matching 7 bases. J lost 4 bases, V lost 2 bases, and 7 bases had no gene match. CDR3 length: 15 residues. Looked up from germline, CDR1 is SGHNT and CDR2 is YENEEA. Here the CDR3 reads CASSLSTGLPYGYTF. The CDR3 DNA is TGTGCCAGCAGCTTATCGACAGGGTTACCCTATGGCTACACCTTC.

This chain joins TRBV5-4 and TRBJ2-3; tentative D call: TRBD1 (6 bases). Trimming took 2 bases from V and 4 from J, leaving 17 bases between them. The germline gives CDR1 SGHNT, CDR2 YYREEE (reference sequence). This CDR3 comprises 16 residues. The chain's CDR3 is CASSFSRGIRADTQYF. DNA for the CDR3: TGTGCCAGCAGCTTCTCTAGGGGGATTCGGGCAGATACGCAGTATTTT.

The chain combines TRBV9 with TRBJ1-1; D gene uncertain. From germline, CDR1 is SGDLS and CDR2 YYNGEE. The CDR3 loop spans 17 amino acids. Trimming stripped 2 bases from V and 1 base from J, with 18 bases between. The CDR3 nucleotides are TGTGCCAGCAGCGTTTTCTCGCGTGTAGGGTCGAACACTGAAGCTTTCTTT. This translates into CASSVFSRVGSNTEAFF.

The rearrangement joins TRBV5-6 to TRBJ2-5; 9 bases agree with TRBD1. The germline V gene has CDR1 SGHDT and CDR2 YYEEEE. The CDR3 has 15 amino acids. Trimming removed 2 bases from V and 3 bases from J; junction bases left unmatched: 5. DNA for the CDR3: TGTGCCAGCAGCTTTAACAGGGGGCATGAAGAGACCCAGTACTTC. Its translation is CASSFNRGHEETQYF.

J is TRBJ2-7 and V is TRBV27; D unresolved. Germline V gene data show CDR1 as MNHEY and CDR2 as SMNVEV (reference sequence). CDR3 size: 16 residues. Trimming left V 3 bases short and J 7 bases short, with 22 bases between. The DNA for the CDR3 is TGTGCCAGCAGTTTTCGGGCAGACGAGAGCTCTTGGGAGCAGTACTTC. This sequence encodes CASSFRADESSWEQYF.

The CDR3 DNA follows: TGCAGTGCTAGAGAACCCCCTAAGGAGTTCTTC. Translated, it gives CSAREPPKEFF. The chain joins TRBV20-1 to TRBJ2-1, with D unresolved. Germline V lookup: CDR1 DFQATT, CDR2 SNEGSKA (reference sequence). CDR3 length: 11 residues. Trimming cost V 0 bases and J 14 bases, with 11 bases left between them.

The genes are TRBV3-1 (or the pseudogene TRBV3-2) and TRBJ1-1; D unclear. V was clipped by 1 base and J by 4 bases, with 7 bases between them. The CDR3 has 13 residues. Germline-derived CDR1 and CDR2 are LGHDT and YNNKEL (reference sequence). The CDR3 is CASSQGEGTEAFF. The CDR3 DNA reads as TGTGCCAGCAGCCAAGGGGAGGGCACTGAAGCTTTCTTT.

This sequence joins TRBV5-1 and TRBJ2-3, with D hard to call. V was cut by 1 base and J by 3 bases, with 9 bases left in between. The CDR3 extends over 14 amino acids. Germline lookup yields CDR1 SGHRS and CDR2 YFSETQ. The CDR3 spells CASSLYMATDTQYF. The CDR3 DNA reads TGCGCCAGCAGCTTGTATATGGCGACAGATACGCAGTATTTT.

V gene TRBV4-3 combines with J gene TRBJ2-1; 13 bases map to TRBD2. From germline, CDR1 is LGHNA and CDR2 YSLEER. The CDR3 spans 19 residues. The junction had 11 bases not matched to a gene; V was cut back by 0 bases and J by 6 bases. CDR3: CASSQDPHKTSGRANEQFF. DNA for the CDR3: TGCGCCAGCAGCCAAGATCCCCACAAAACTAGCGGGAGGGCCAATGAGCAGTTCTTC.

The chain employs TRBV30 and TRBJ1-5; possible D gene TRBD1, 5 bases. The CDR3 has 13 residues. Germline CDR1 is GTSNPN and CDR2 is SVGIG (reference sequence). Trimming removed 8 bases at V and 6 bases at J, with 17 bases between. Here the CDR3 reads CAMEGEVGQPQHF. The DNA of the CDR3 is TGTGCCATGGAAGGGGAGGTAGGTCAGCCCCAGCATTTT.

With respect to this clone: The sample holds other DNA sequences that translate to the same CDR3. This sequence joins TRBV24-1 and TRBJ2-1, with TRBD2 matching over 12 bases. V shed 0 bases, J shed 9 bases, and the junction held 2 bases outside the gene matches. This CDR3 is built from 15 residues. The V gene's germline CDR1 is KGHDR and CDR2 SFDVKD. The CDR3 here is CATSDLLAGGTEQFF. The CDR3 region has the DNA TGTGCCACCAGTGATTTGCTAGCGGGAGGGACTGAGCAGTTCTTC.

The V call is TRBV7-8, the J call TRBJ1-2; tentatively, D is TRBD1 (6 bases). From germline, CDR1 is SGHVS and CDR2 FQNEAQ. The CDR3 contains 16 residues. The V and J ends lost 5 bases and 1 base respectively, with 17 bases between them. The CDR3 bases are TGTGCCAGCAGCGGAGAGGGGGGCAGGGTTAACTATGGCTACACCTTC. It translates to CASSGEGGRVNYGYTF.

The chain has TRBV20-1 and TRBJ1-3; D remains unclear. Trimming stripped 3 bases from V and 2 bases from J, with 11 bases between. This CDR3 is built from 14 residues. CDR1 DFQATT and CDR2 SNEGSKA come from the germline V gene (reference sequence). The CDR3 region has the DNA TGCAGTGCTAGTAACCCAGAAACTGGAAACACCATATATTTT. Translation: CSASNPETGNTIYF.

The J gene is TRBJ1-5, the V gene TRBV19; D not resolved. The CDR3 contains 17 residues. The V end lost 3 bases, the J end lost 0 bases, and 15 bases lay between the germline ends. From germline, CDR1 is LNHDA and CDR2 SQIVND (reference sequence). Written as DNA, the CDR3 is TGTGCCAGTAGTATGGTTAGTTGGGCGTATAGCAATCAGCCCCAGCATTTT. This codes for CASSMVSWAYSNQPQHF.

The V and J genes are TRBV6-2 or TRBV6-3 and TRBJ2-7; D is possibly TRBD1 or TRBD2 (5 bases each). The CDR3 length is 13 residues. From germline, CDR1 is MNHEY and CDR2 SVGEGT. The ends were cut back, 6 bases at V and 10 bases at J, with 19 bases in the middle. The CDR3 nucleotides read TGTGCCAGCAGCCGTACCGGGACCACAGCTCAGTACTTC. Its protein product is CASSRTGTTAQYF.

For this clone: Within the sample, other DNA sequences also encode this same CDR3. The J gene is TRBJ2-7, the V gene TRBV24-1; 8 bases match TRBD2. V lost 3 bases, J lost 2 bases, and 5 bases stayed unmatched. Germline CDR1 is KGHDR and CDR2 is SFDVKD. CDR3 length: 15 residues. The CDR3 region is CATSDPGTSPYEQYF. The CDR3, as DNA: TGTGCCACCAGTGATCCCGGGACTAGTCCCTACGAGCAGTACTTC.

The J gene is TRBJ2-7, the V gene TRBV4-1; 7 nucleotides align to TRBD2. The CDR3 is 15 residues long. V lost 3 bases to trimming and J lost 3 bases; unmatched junction nucleotides: 8. The germline CDR1 and CDR2 sequences are MGHRA and YSYEKL. The CDR3 nucleotides are TGCGCCAGCAGCCACCCTATGGGGGGGGGCTACGAGCAGTACTTC. Translated: CASSHPMGGGYEQYF.

V is TRBV7-9 and J is TRBJ2-1; TRBD2 aligns across 10 bases. CDR1 is SEHNR, CDR2 FQNEAQ, per germline (reference sequence). There are 18 residues in the CDR3. V shed 0 bases and J 0 bases; nucleotides not matched to a gene: 5. The CDR3 DNA follows: TGTGCCAGCAGCTTAGCGACTAGCGGGTGGAGCTCCTACAATGAGCAGTTCTTC. Protein: CASSLATSGWSSYNEQFF.

The chain has TRBV7-2 and TRBJ2-1, with 9 bases aligning to TRBD2. CDR1 and CDR2 from the germline V gene are SGHTA and FQGNSA. V lost 5 bases to trimming and J lost 9 bases; unmatched junction nucleotides: 5. This CDR3 is 13 amino acids long. The CDR3 reads CASSLGLAAEQFF. The CDR3 nucleotides read TGTGCCAGCAGCCTGGGACTAGCCGCTGAGCAGTTCTTC.

This chain links TRBV21-1 with TRBJ2-1; the listed D gene, TRBD1, was not tested against the DNA. TRBV21-1 is a pseudogene segment. The CDR3 is made up of 15 amino acids. The CDR3 DNA reads TGTGCCAGCACCCGAACAGGAGAACCGGACAATGAGCAGTTCTTC. Residues: CASTRTGEPDNEQFF.